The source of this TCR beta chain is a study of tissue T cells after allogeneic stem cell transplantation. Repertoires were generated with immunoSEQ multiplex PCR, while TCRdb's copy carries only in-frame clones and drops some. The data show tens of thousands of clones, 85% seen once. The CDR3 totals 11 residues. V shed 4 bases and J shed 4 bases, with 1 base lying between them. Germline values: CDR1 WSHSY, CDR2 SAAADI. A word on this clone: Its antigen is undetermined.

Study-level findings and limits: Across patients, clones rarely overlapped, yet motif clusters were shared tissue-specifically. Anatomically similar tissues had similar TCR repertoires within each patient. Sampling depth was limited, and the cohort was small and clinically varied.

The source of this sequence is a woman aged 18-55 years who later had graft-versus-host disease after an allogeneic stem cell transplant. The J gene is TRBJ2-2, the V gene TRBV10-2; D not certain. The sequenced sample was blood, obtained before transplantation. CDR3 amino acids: CASSATGELFF. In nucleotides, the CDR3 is TGCGCCAGCAGTGCCACCGGGGAGCTGTTTTTT.